What follows are 12 T cell receptor beta chains derived from one specimen sequenced in a study of T cell repertoires in cytomegalovirus infection. A single record per CDR3 protein comes from TCRdb applying MiXCR to the reads. The sample shows some 700,000 distinct CDR3 sequences, around a third of them seen only once. For these receptors, no antigen is known. The source material was cultured PBMCs, sampled from culture after CMV antigen stimulation. These TCRs come from a human donor in good health (CMV status not recorded). Some clones in this sample may be carry-over from other donors' samples.

This clonotype was seen only once. J is TRBJ2-7 and V is TRBV6-5, with 7 bases that match TRBD2. Trimming took 0 bases from V and 2 from J; bases not matched to a gene: 7. The CDR3 covers 16 residues. Per germline, CDR1 MNHEY and CDR2 SVGAGI. The chain's CDR3 is CASSYSRAGDAYEQYF. CDR3 coding DNA: TGTGCCAGCAGTTACTCTCGGGCGGGGGATGCCTACGAGCAGTACTTC.

The rearrangement joins TRBV3-1 to TRBJ2-2; no reliable D call. CDR3 length: 13 residues. CDR1 is LGHDT and CDR2 is YNNKEL in the germline V gene (reference sequence). With 4 bases removed from V and 8 bases from J, the gap between germline ends came to 11 bases. CDR3 sequence reads: CASSPYDQGELFF. DNA of the CDR3: TGTGCCAGCAGCCCCTACGACCAGGGGGAGCTGTTTTTT. The complete variable domain, with remaining parts taken from reference TRBV3-1 and TRBJ2-2, reads DTAVSQTPKYLVTQMGNDKSIKCEQNLGHDTMYWYKQDSKKFLKIMFSYNNKELIINETVPNRFSPKSPDKAHLNLHINSLELGDSAVYFCASSPYDQGELFFGEGSRLTVL.

V gene TRBV6-6 combines with J gene TRBJ1-5; TRBD1 might be the D (5 bases). V was shortened by 2 bases and J by 3 bases, with 8 bases between the two germline ends. This CDR3 contains 14 residues. The germline V gene has CDR1 MNHNY and CDR2 SVGAGI (reference sequence). CDR3 bases: TGTGCCAGCAGTTACAGGGGATACAATCAGCCCCAGCATTTT. It translates to CASSYRGYNQPQHF.

The rearrangement joins TRBV12-3 or TRBV12-4 to TRBJ2-7; D call uncertain. V was clipped by 0 bases and J by 2 bases, with 14 bases between them. The CDR3 has 16 residues. The CDR3 loop is CASSLAVWDRPYEQYF. The CDR3, as DNA: TGTGCCAGCAGTTTAGCGGTGTGGGATCGACCCTACGAGCAGTACTTC.

The chain combines TRBV18 with TRBJ1-5; 8 positions match TRBD1. Unmatched junction bases numbered 4, after V lost 1 base and J lost 2 bases. From germline, CDR1 is KGHSH and CDR2 LQKENI. The CDR3 consists of 16 residues. In nucleotides, the CDR3 is TGTGCCAGCTCACCACGACAGGGGATGGGCAATCAGCCCCAGCATTTT. This encodes CASSPRQGMGNQPQHF.

This chain links TRBV7-9 with TRBJ2-5; possible D gene TRBD1, 5 bases. Germline-derived CDR1 and CDR2 are SEHNR and FQNEAQ (reference sequence). The CDR3 has 17 residues. Trimming shortened V by 4 bases and J by 3 bases, and 21 bases separated the two germline ends. Written as DNA, the CDR3 is TGTGCCAGCAGCTCGGATGGGGCGCCACGGCAAAAAGAGACCCAGTACTTC. Its protein product is CASSSDGAPRQKETQYF.

V gene TRBV2 combines with J gene TRBJ1-4; TRBD1 is a possible D gene (6 bases). The CDR3 totals 14 residues. Germline assignment: CDR1 SNHLY and CDR2 FYNNEI. V was shortened by 1 base and J by 8 bases, with 11 bases between the two germline ends. The CDR3 nucleotides read TGTGCCAGCAGTGAAGGCAGGGGCGGAGAAAAACTGTTTTTT. Amino acid sequence: CASSEGRGGEKLFF.

This clonotype came up a few times. The V and J genes are TRBV12-3 or TRBV12-4 and TRBJ1-1, with 9 bases that match TRBD1. The CDR3 has 15 amino acids. With 5 bases clipped from V and 5 bases from J, the junction kept 9 bases outside the gene matches. This chain's CDR3 is CASSPRWTGDTEAFF. DNA for the CDR3: TGTGCCAGCAGTCCCCGCTGGACAGGGGATACTGAAGCTTTCTTT.

The chain joins TRBV4-1 to TRBJ2-3, with 16 bases matching TRBD2. V trimming: 4 bases; J trimming: 4 bases; junction bases outside the gene matches: 11. The CDR3 runs 19 residues. CDR1 is MGHRA, CDR2 YSYEKL, per germline. CDR3 sequence reads: CASSRIPGTSGRDSDTQYF. The CDR3 region has the DNA TGCGCCAGCAGCCGCATTCCCGGGACTAGCGGGAGGGATTCAGATACGCAGTATTTT.

This clonotype has only a few counts. For the CDR3, the DNA is TGTGCCAGCAGCCCCCAAAGAGCGAGGGACAATGAGCAGTTCTTC. Its translation: CASSPQRARDNEQFF. The rearrangement links TRBV7-8 to TRBJ2-1, with a tentative D call TRBD2 (5 bases). In germline, CDR1 is SGHVS, CDR2 FQNEAQ. The CDR3 runs to 15 residues. The ends were cut back, 5 bases at V and 5 bases at J, with 16 bases in the middle.

The V call is TRBV7-2, the J call TRBJ1-2, with D tentatively TRBD1 (6 bases). Looked up from germline, CDR1 is SGHTA and CDR2 is FQGNSA. V was trimmed by 0 bases and J by 2 bases, leaving 10 bases between them. CDR3 size: 15 residues. CDR3 DNA sequence: TGTGCCAGCAGCTTAGCGGGGGGGCCGAACTATGGCTACACCTTC. The encoded protein is CASSLAGGPNYGYTF.

This clonotype was counted between two and nine times. The chain is built from TRBV7-2 and TRBJ1-3, with D uncertain. Germline values: CDR1 SGHTA, CDR2 FQGNSA. The CDR3 contains 13 residues. Deletions cut 4 bases from V and 2 bases from J, with 6 bases between. The CDR3 is CASSSETGNTIYF. The CDR3 DNA reads TGTGCCAGCAGCTCCGAGACTGGAAACACCATATATTTT.